The 27 T cell receptor beta chains below come from one sample, sequenced in a study of resident and recirculating memory T cells in vitiligo. Libraries were prepared by immunoSEQ multiplex PCR; TCRdb keeps only in-frame clonotypes and omits some of them. Of about 76,000 clones detected, 92% appear once; the ten largest clones hold about 5%. Sequencing input: blood. The receptors shown here come from a male donor with vitiligo.

The CDR3 DNA reads as TGCGCCAGCAGGGCAGGGGATAACTATGGCTACACCTTC. Residues: CASRAGDNYGYTF. The chain uses TRBV10-2 and TRBJ1-2, with a tentative D call TRBD1 (6 bases). Germline loops: CDR1 WSHSY, CDR2 SAAADI. V was pared by 6 bases and J by 1 base, with 9 bases between. The CDR3 runs 13 residues.

The J gene is TRBJ2-5, the V gene TRBV2, with D perhaps TRBD1 (6 bases). The CDR3 is 13 amino acids. V lost 9 bases and J lost 0, with 11 bases in between. CDR1 and CDR2 (germline): SNHLY, FYNNEI. CDR3 bases: TGTGCCAGTACTCAGGGGTACCAAGAGACCCAGTACTTC. It yields the protein CASTQGYQETQYF.

The chain combines TRBV7-2 with TRBJ2-3; the match to TRBD2 covers 8 bases. The junction had 8 bases not matched to a gene; V was cut back by 1 base and J by 2 bases. The CDR3 covers 17 residues. Looked up from germline, CDR1 is SGHTA and CDR2 is FQGNSA. CDR3 DNA sequence: TGTGCCAGCAGCTTAGTAGGAGCGGGAGCCCCCACAGATACGCAGTATTTT. This codes for CASSLVGAGAPTDTQYF.

The chain carries TRBV6-6 and TRBJ1-5; D is perhaps TRBD1 (6 bases). Per the germline V gene, CDR1 is MNHNY and CDR2 is SVGAGI (reference sequence). Between the trimmed V and J ends, which lost 7 bases and 6 bases, there was a span of 19 bases. The CDR3 spans 15 residues. The CDR3 here is CASIQRYRVSQPQHF. Written as DNA, the CDR3 is TGTGCCAGCATCCAGAGGTACAGGGTATCTCAGCCCCAGCATTTT.

The rearrangement joins TRBV7-2 to TRBJ1-1; the D is unclear. V was shortened by 4 bases and J by 0 bases, with 6 bases between the two germline ends. Germline V gene lookup returns CDR1 SGHTA and CDR2 FQGNSA. The CDR3 is 13 amino acids. The CDR3 is CASSSSMNTEAFF. Here the CDR3 DNA reads TGTGCCAGCAGCTCCTCTATGAACACTGAAGCTTTCTTT.

The CDR3 region is CASTGGANDYPFPSGNTIYF. The CDR3 DNA reads TGTGCCAGCACGGGGGGGGCCAACGACTACCCCTTCCCATCTGGAAACACCATATATTTT. The chain couples TRBV28 to TRBJ1-3; possible D gene TRBD1, 6 bases. The ends were cut back, 7 bases at V and 1 base at J, with 29 bases in the middle. CDR3 length equals 20 residues. Germline V CDR1 and CDR2: MDHEN, SYDVKM.

The gene calls are TRBV18 and TRBJ2-7, with D perhaps matching TRBD1 (6 bases). The CDR3 covers 14 residues. Trimming pared 3 bases from V and 2 bases from J, leaving 11 bases between. CDR1 and CDR2 from the germline V gene are KGHSH and LQKENI. The CDR3 DNA reads TGTGCCAGCTCACCCCGGACAGACGCCTACGAGCAGTACTTC. It yields the protein CASSPRTDAYEQYF.

J is TRBJ1-4 and V is TRBV5-4, with 8 bases aligning to TRBD1. Germline V gene sequence: CDR1 SGHNT, CDR2 YYREEE (reference sequence). The CDR3 length is 15 residues. Trimming cost V 4 bases and J 6 bases; bases outside gene matches: 8. This CDR3 reads CASSPPGQVDEKLFF. The CDR3 DNA sequence: TGTGCCAGCAGCCCGCCGGGACAGGTGGATGAAAAACTGTTTTTT. The full variable domain, completed using reference TRBV5-4 and TRBJ1-4, is ETGVTQSPTHLIKTRGQQVTLRCSSQSGHNTVSWYQQALGQGPQFIFQYYREEENGRGNFPPRFSGLQFPNYSSELNVNALELDDSALYLCASSPPGQVDEKLFFGSGTQLSVL.

This clone is a singleton in its sample. The chain employs TRBV27 and TRBJ1-5; D possibly corresponds to TRBD1 (5 bases). The CDR3 length is 15 residues. V lost 5 bases and J 10 bases, leaving 21 bases between the germline ends. Per the germline V gene, CDR1 is MNHEY and CDR2 is SMNVEV (reference sequence). CDR3 sequence (DNA): TGTGCCAGCAGTCGGCGGGGACGGGCCGTGGGACCCCAGCATTTT. Encoded protein: CASSRRGRAVGPQHF.

The chain employs TRBV28 and TRBJ1-2; D gene unclear. The CDR3 totals 14 residues. Germline V gene sequence: CDR1 MDHEN, CDR2 SYDVKM. V lost 6 bases to trimming and J lost 8 bases, with 19 bases between them. This CDR3 reads CASRGISGVSGYTF. Here the CDR3 DNA reads TGTGCCAGCAGGGGCATCAGCGGGGTTAGCGGCTACACCTTC.

The chain links TRBV5-1 to TRBJ1-4; 9 bases fit TRBD1. V was clipped by 4 bases and J by 4 bases; unmatched bases: 2. The germline V gene has CDR1 SGHRS and CDR2 YFSETQ. This CDR3 spans 14 amino acids. The CDR3 loop reads CASSEGQGNEKLFF. For the CDR3, the DNA is TGCGCCAGCAGCGAGGGACAGGGTAATGAAAAACTGTTTTTT.

V gene TRBV18 combines with J gene TRBJ2-1, with TRBD2 matching over 9 bases. This CDR3 contains 21 residues. CDR1 KGHSH and CDR2 LQKENI come from the germline V gene. The junction had 22 bases not matched to a gene; V was cut back by 3 bases and J by 4 bases. CDR3 DNA: TGTGCCAGCTCACCTCGAAATGCCGGGACTAGCCTAGAGGTCGTATACAATGAGCAGTTCTTC. Encoded protein: CASSPRNAGTSLEVVYNEQFF.

This sequence joins TRBV7-6 and TRBJ2-1; weak D call: TRBD1 (6 bases). This CDR3 has 19 amino acids. Trimming took off 1 base at V and 0 bases at J, with 19 bases between the two ends. Looked up from germline, CDR1 is SGHVS and CDR2 is FNYEAQ. Here the CDR3 DNA reads TGTGCCAGCAGCTTAGTCGGCAGGGGCCCTCTTAGCTCCTACAATGAGCAGTTCTTC. Its translation is CASSLVGRGPLSSYNEQFF. Complete variable domain (other parts from reference TRBV7-6 and TRBJ2-1): GAGVSQSPRYKVTKRGQDVALRCDPISGHVSLYWYRQALGQGPEFLTYFNYEAQQDKSGLPNDRFSAERPEGSISTLTIQRTEQRDSAMYRCASSLVGRGPLSSYNEQFFGPGTRLTVL.

The chain uses TRBV10-2 and TRBJ2-1; 12 bases match TRBD2. The CDR3 runs 17 residues. Losses at the gene ends were 4 bases for V and 7 bases for J; bases not matched to a gene: 11. CDR1 WSHSY and CDR2 SAAADI come from the germline V gene. CDR3 amino acids: CASSALMTSGRTNEQFF. The DNA for the CDR3 is TGCGCCAGCAGTGCCCTCATGACTAGCGGGAGAACAAATGAGCAGTTCTTC.

The rearrangement joins TRBV6-5 to TRBJ2-1; 8 positions agree with TRBD1. CDR1 MNHEY and CDR2 SVGAGI come from the germline V gene. The V gene end was trimmed by 6 bases and the J gene end by 8 bases; junction bases not matched to a gene: 12. The CDR3 totals 15 residues. The CDR3 spells CASRNHRDRWDEQFF. As DNA, the CDR3 is TGTGCCAGCAGGAACCACCGGGACAGGTGGGATGAGCAGTTCTTC.

V usage is TRBV2 and J usage is TRBJ2-5; 8 positions agree with TRBD2. CDR3 length: 18 residues. Unmatched junction bases numbered 12, after V lost 1 base and J lost 2 bases. Germline CDR1 is SNHLY and CDR2 is FYNNEI. The CDR3 spells CASSEVWRASGLQETQYF. CDR3 sequence (DNA): TGTGCCAGCAGTGAAGTCTGGCGGGCTAGCGGGCTTCAAGAGACCCAGTACTTC.

CDR3 amino acids: CASTKDYPYNEQFF. CDR3 DNA: TGTGCCAGCACTAAGGACTACCCCTACAATGAGCAGTTCTTC. V gene TRBV27 combines with J gene TRBJ2-1; perhaps TRBD2 as D (6 bases). The CDR3 runs 14 residues. V lost 7 bases and J lost 2, with 12 bases in between. From germline, CDR1 is MNHEY and CDR2 SMNVEV (reference sequence).

The chain uses TRBV6-5 and TRBJ2-7; tentative D call: TRBD2 (5 bases). Trimming left V 5 bases short and J 6 bases short, with 8 bases between. Germline V gene sequence: CDR1 MNHEY, CDR2 SVGAGI. This CDR3 region has 11 residues. The CDR3 region is CASSEGGEQYF. CDR3 sequence (DNA): TGTGCCAGCAGTGAGGGTGGCGAGCAGTACTTC.

V is TRBV11-2 and J is TRBJ2-1, with no clear D. The V end was cut by 1 base, the J end by 10 bases, with 11 bases between. CDR3 size: 13 residues. Per germline, CDR1 SGHAT and CDR2 FQNNGV. The CDR3: CASSLALYGEQFF. In DNA form, the CDR3 reads TGTGCCAGCAGCTTAGCCCTTTACGGGGAGCAGTTCTTC.

V is TRBV5-1 and J is TRBJ2-2; weak D call: TRBD1 (6 bases). Germline lookup yields CDR1 SGHRS and CDR2 YFSETQ. This CDR3 comprises 15 residues. Trimming took off 2 bases at V and 1 base at J, with 9 bases between the two ends. The CDR3 DNA is TGCGCCAGCAGCTTTGTACAGGGGAACACCGGGGAGCTGTTTTTT. This sequence encodes CASSFVQGNTGELFF.

This clone came up once. This sequence joins TRBV7-9 and TRBJ2-3; TRBD1 matches at 7 bases. This CDR3 is 14 amino acids long. The ends lost 1 base at V and 6 bases at J; junction bases unmatched: 4. Germline V gives CDR1 SEHNR, CDR2 FQNEAQ (reference sequence). The CDR3: CASSLGGGRDTQYF. The CDR3 DNA follows: TGTGCCAGCAGCTTAGGAGGGGGCAGGGATACGCAGTATTTT.

This rearrangement joins TRBV19 to TRBJ2-7; the D is unclear. Germline assignment: CDR1 LNHDA and CDR2 SQIVND (reference sequence). V was cut by 6 bases and J by 0 bases, with 9 bases left in between. The CDR3 consists of 13 residues. The CDR3 sequence is CASSRQDSYEQYF. As DNA, the CDR3 is TGTGCCAGTAGCCGACAAGACTCCTACGAGCAGTACTTC. The full variable domain, in which reference TRBV19 and TRBJ2-7 provide the parts outside the CDR3, is DGGITQSPKYLFRKEGQNVTLSCEQNLNHDAMYWYRQDPGQGLRLIYYSQIVNDFQKGDIAEGYSVSREKKESFPLTVTSAQKNPTAFYLCASSRQDSYEQYFGPGTRLTVT.

The rearrangement links TRBV19 to TRBJ2-6, with TRBD1 matching 7 bases. The length of the CDR3 is 16 residues. The V segment lost 7 bases and the J segment 4 bases; nucleotides outside the gene matches: 10. Germline CDR1 and CDR2: LNHDA and SQIVND (reference sequence). CDR3 DNA: TGTGCCAGTAAAGATGAGGGGGCGTCAGGGGCCAACGTCCTGACTTTC. Translated, it gives CASKDEGASGANVLTF.

The rearrangement links TRBV5-6 to TRBJ1-1, with unresolved D. The CDR3 has 12 residues. Trimming pared 1 base from V and 5 bases from J, leaving 6 bases between. CDR1 is SGHDT and CDR2 is YYEEEE in the germline V gene. The CDR3 sequence is CASSLLATEAFF. CDR3 nucleotides: TGTGCCAGCAGCTTGTTGGCAACTGAAGCTTTCTTT.

The rearrangement joins TRBV7-2 to TRBJ2-5; 7 bases are a match to TRBD2. The CDR3 runs 15 residues. CDR1 is SGHTA, CDR2 FQGNSA, per germline. The ends lost 0 bases at V and 5 bases at J; junction bases unmatched: 6. The CDR3 is CASSLAGTGGETQYF. The CDR3, as DNA: TGTGCCAGCAGCTTAGCTGGGACGGGAGGTGAGACCCAGTACTTC.

The V and J genes are TRBV28 and TRBJ2-1; 8 bases map to TRBD2. This CDR3 is built from 14 residues. Germline lookup yields CDR1 MDHEN and CDR2 SYDVKM. After removal of 2 bases from V and 7 bases from J, the junction contained 4 bases not matched to a gene. The CDR3 sequence is CASSLREGRNEQFF. CDR3 in DNA: TGTGCCAGCAGTTTACGGGAGGGCCGTAATGAGCAGTTCTTC.

The chain uses TRBV7-2 and TRBJ2-7; 9 positions agree with TRBD1. The CDR3 consists of 16 residues. The germline CDR1 and CDR2 sequences are SGHTA and FQGNSA. Trimming removed 5 bases from V and 3 bases from J; junction bases left unmatched: 11. This CDR3 reads CASSPTGTGTFYEQYF. Here the CDR3 DNA reads TGTGCCAGCAGCCCAACCGGGACAGGGACCTTCTACGAGCAGTACTTC.